What follows are 15 T cell receptor beta chains derived from one specimen sequenced in a study of shared clonotypes between healthy human individuals. Naive-designated CD8 cells lacked CD45RO, were positively enriched for CCR7, and omitted terminally differentiated effector memory CD45RA+ cells. Assay used: immunoSEQ multiplex PCR; TCRdb lists only in-frame clones, some missing. The table shows about 2 million clones, with just under 95% occurring only once. Material for sequencing was naive CD8+ T cells sorted from blood. The receptors were sampled from a man in his late teens or twenties in good health.

The chain couples TRBV6-5 to TRBJ2-7; D remains unclear. The ends were cut back, 5 bases at V and 4 bases at J, with 6 bases in the middle. The germline CDR1 and CDR2 sequences are MNHEY and SVGAGI. The CDR3 spans 11 residues. In DNA form, the CDR3 reads TGTGCCAGCAGTGATTATTACGAGCAGTACTTC. It codes for CASSDYYEQYF.

The chain links TRBV13 to TRBJ2-5; D possibly corresponds to TRBD1 (7 bases). V was cut by 3 bases and J by 1 base, with 15 bases left in between. Germline lookup yields CDR1 PRHDT and CDR2 FYEKMQ (reference sequence). The CDR3 totals 16 residues. CDR3: CASSFRGQGGQETQYF. In DNA, the CDR3 is TGTGCCAGCAGCTTTCGGGGGCAGGGGGGCCAAGAGACCCAGTACTTC.

This clone was recorded only once. The chain has TRBV7-2 and TRBJ2-2; tentatively, D is TRBD1 (6 bases). This CDR3 is built from 15 residues. Trimming removed 2 bases at V and 3 bases at J, with 10 bases between. Per germline, CDR1 SGHTA and CDR2 FQGNSA. In DNA form, the CDR3 reads TGTGCCAGCAGCTTAAAAGGGACATACACCGGGGAGCTGTTTTTT. It translates to CASSLKGTYTGELFF. Full variable domain (missing parts from reference TRBV7-2 and TRBJ2-2): GAGVSQSPSNKVTEKGKDVELRCDPISGHTALYWYRQSLGQGLEFLIYFQGNSAPDKSGLPSDRFSAERTGGSVSTLTIQRTQQEDSAVYLCASSLKGTYTGELFFGEGSRLTVL.

The chain links TRBV6-5 to TRBJ1-2; maybe TRBD1 (6 bases). CDR1 and CDR2 (germline): MNHEY, SVGAGI. This CDR3 has 12 amino acids. Trimming stripped 5 bases from V and 8 bases from J, with 12 bases between. CDR3 nucleotide sequence: TGTGCCAGCAGTATGACAGGCCAAGGCTACACCTTC. Protein: CASSMTGQGYTF.

J is TRBJ2-7 and V is TRBV27; no firm D call. Trimming stripped 4 bases from V and 3 bases from J, with 13 bases between. Germline loops: CDR1 MNHEY, CDR2 SMNVEV (reference sequence). There are 14 residues in the CDR3. CDR3 protein: CASSSNYAYYEQYF. CDR3 nucleotide sequence: TGTGCCAGCAGTTCCAACTACGCCTACTACGAGCAGTACTTC.

Notes on this clone: This sample includes further DNA sequences coding for the same CDR3. This chain joins TRBV7-9 and TRBJ2-7; D might be TRBD1 (6 bases). This CDR3 is built from 12 residues. The V and J ends lost 8 bases and 0 bases respectively, with 8 bases between them. The germline V gene encodes CDR1 SEHNR and CDR2 FQNEAQ (reference sequence). The CDR3 sequence: CASSDSSYEQYF. DNA for the CDR3: TGTGCCAGCTCGGACAGCTCCTACGAGCAGTACTTC.

The CDR3 protein is CASSDLQVYYGYTF. The CDR3 DNA reads TGTGCCAGCAGTGACCTCCAGGTATACTATGGCTACACCTTC. The gene calls are TRBV2 and TRBJ1-2; D not certain. Germline V gene data show CDR1 as SNHLY and CDR2 as FYNNEI. The CDR3 spans 14 residues. V dropped 3 bases and J dropped 3 bases, with 11 bases sitting between them. The full variable domain, in which reference TRBV2 and TRBJ1-2 provide the parts outside the CDR3, is EPEVTQTPSHQVTQMGQEVILRCVPISNHLYFYWYRQILGQKVEFLVSFYNNEISEKSEIFDDQFSVERPDGSNFTLKIRSTKLEDSAMYFCASSDLQVYYGYTFGSGTRLTVV.

The chain is built from TRBV4-1 and TRBJ2-2; 9 bases are a match to TRBD2. The CDR3 runs 17 residues. Germline values: CDR1 MGHRA, CDR2 YSYEKL. The junction had 7 bases not matched to a gene; V was cut back by 1 base and J by 4 bases. The CDR3 spells CASSQALSGGLTGELFF. CDR3 nucleotides: TGCGCCAGCAGCCAAGCCCTGAGCGGGGGGCTCACCGGGGAGCTGTTTTTT.

The chain uses TRBV7-9 and TRBJ2-1; 7 positions match TRBD1. The CDR3 has 15 amino acids. V gave up 1 base and J gave up 8 bases; unmatched junction bases: 8. Germline CDR1 reads SEHNR; CDR2 reads FQNEAQ (reference sequence). DNA for the CDR3: TGTGCCAGCAGCTTAGTACAGGGGTTGATCGATGAGCAGTTCTTC. Translation gives CASSLVQGLIDEQFF.

The CDR3 coding sequence is TGTGCCAGCTCCCCCACCCTCTACGAGCAGTACTTC. Its protein is CASSPTLYEQYF. V gene TRBV25-1 combines with J gene TRBJ2-7, with no clear D. The CDR3 loop spans 12 amino acids. The ends were cut back, 8 bases at V and 3 bases at J, with 11 bases in the middle. Germline V gene data show CDR1 as MGHDK and CDR2 as SYGVNS.

The V and J genes are TRBV4-1 and TRBJ2-7; D is unclear. Germline CDR1 and CDR2: MGHRA and YSYEKL. V was clipped by 4 bases and J by 2 bases, with 12 bases between them. CDR3 length: 14 residues. This CDR3 reads CASSPHKSPYEQYF. The DNA for the CDR3 is TGCGCCAGCAGCCCACATAAATCCCCCTACGAGCAGTACTTC.

V is TRBV4-3 and J is TRBJ2-5; 12 nucleotides align to TRBD2. The V gene end was trimmed by 4 bases and the J gene end by 3 bases; junction bases not matched to a gene: 12. The length of the CDR3 is 18 residues. The germline V gene has CDR1 LGHNA and CDR2 YSLEER. This CDR3 is CASSPSFPLAGGEETQYF. The CDR3 nucleotides read TGCGCCAGCAGCCCCTCCTTCCCCCTAGCGGGAGGGGAAGAGACCCAGTACTTC.

This clone has a single count. The V gene is TRBV19, the J gene TRBJ2-3, with D unresolved. Looked up from germline, CDR1 is LNHDA and CDR2 is SQIVND (reference sequence). V was shortened by 3 bases and J by 3 bases, with 7 bases between the two germline ends. This CDR3 contains 13 residues. The CDR3 reads CASSIGLTDTQYF. The CDR3 nucleotides read TGTGCCAGTAGTATCGGGCTTACAGATACGCAGTATTTT.

This sequence joins TRBV9 and TRBJ1-3; D is uncertain. Looked up from germline, CDR1 is SGDLS and CDR2 is YYNGEE. V gave up 1 base and J gave up 2 bases, with 19 bases separating them. The CDR3 runs 18 residues. CDR3 DNA sequence: TGTGCCAGCAGCGTAAGACCCAGTGAGGGATTCGCTGGAAACACCATATATTTT. Its translation: CASSVRPSEGFAGNTIYF.

CDR3 sequence (DNA): TGTGCCAGCAGCTCAACGACAGGGCTTACTTCCTACGAGCAGTACTTC. Translation gives CASSSTTGLTSYEQYF. V usage is TRBV7-9 and J usage is TRBJ2-7; 7 bases are shared with TRBD1. The V segment lost 4 bases and the J segment 1 base; nucleotides outside the gene matches: 10. CDR1 and CDR2 (germline): SEHNR, FQNEAQ (reference sequence). The CDR3 covers 16 residues.